This TCR beta chain was observed in a study of technical replicates of blood from a handful of donors. V was pared by 4 bases and J by 8 bases, with 11 bases of the junction left unmatched. Germline CDR1 MDHEN, CDR2 SYDVKM. The CDR3 runs to 16 residues. Profiling relied on immunoSEQ multiplex PCR, and the TCRdb table lists in-frame clones only, not all of them. The sample includes tens of thousands of clones, around 96% of them seen just once. The V and J genes are TRBV28 and TRBJ2-1, with 10 bases identical to TRBD2. The sample taken for sequencing was T cells isolated from PBMCs. This sequence was found in a human donor in good health. In DNA form, the CDR3 reads TGTGCCAGCAGTTCGATTCCAGCGGGAGGGTGGGATGAGCAGTTCTTC. Protein product: CASSSIPAGGWDEQFF.